This TCR beta chain was captured in a study of blood T cell repertoires in COVID-19. Libraries were prepared by immunoSEQ multiplex PCR; TCRdb keeps only in-frame clonotypes and omits some of them. The sample shows about 110,000 clones, roughly two thirds of them seen only once. There are 12 residues in the CDR3. V was shortened by 5 bases and J by 7 bases, with 11 bases between the two germline ends. The J gene is TRBJ1-2, the V gene TRBV12-3 or TRBV12-4; TRBD1 might be the D (6 bases). This sequence originates from a man older than 75 with acute or convalescent COVID-19. The sample taken for sequencing was peripheral blood. The DNA of the CDR3 is TGTGCCAGCAGTCAAGACAGGTTTGGCTACACCTTC. Translated: CASSQDRFGYTF.